The 3 T cell receptor beta chains below come from one sample, sequenced in a study of blood T cell repertoires in COVID-19. Clones were sequenced by immunoSEQ multiplex PCR, and TCRdb holds only the in-frame ones, with some missing. The sample contains roughly 400,000 clones, roughly 89% of which appear only once. Material: PBMCs or T cells enriched from blood (not recorded which). The receptors derive from a woman in her 50s who had recovered from COVID-19.

This clone was counted only a few times. The chain is built from TRBV5-1 and TRBJ1-1; D perhaps matches TRBD1 (6 bases). Trimming took 3 bases from V and 0 from J, leaving 12 bases between them. The V gene's germline CDR1 is SGHRS and CDR2 YFSETQ. CDR3 size: 15 residues. CDR3 loop: CASSYGTPVNTEAFF. For the CDR3, the DNA is TGCGCCAGCAGCTACGGGACACCTGTGAACACTGAAGCTTTCTTT.

The chain carries TRBV19 and TRBJ1-2; D call uncertain. Trimming stripped 0 bases from V and 7 bases from J, with 12 bases between. Looked up from germline, CDR1 is LNHDA and CDR2 is SQIVND (reference sequence). The CDR3 spans 14 residues. The CDR3 here is CASSIDWTRFGYTF. The DNA for the CDR3 is TGTGCCAGTAGTATAGACTGGACTAGATTTGGCTACACCTTC.

Ten or more counts support this clone. The chain recombines TRBV9 with TRBJ1-2, with a possible D match to TRBD1 (6 bases). V shed 4 bases and J shed 11 bases, with 30 bases lying between them. The CDR3 runs 17 residues. Germline CDR1 and CDR2: SGDLS and YYNGEE. The CDR3 sequence: CASSPLGTNDGTNSYTF. CDR3 sequence (DNA): TGTGCCAGCAGCCCCCTTGGGACCAACGACGGGACAAATTCTTACACCTTC.